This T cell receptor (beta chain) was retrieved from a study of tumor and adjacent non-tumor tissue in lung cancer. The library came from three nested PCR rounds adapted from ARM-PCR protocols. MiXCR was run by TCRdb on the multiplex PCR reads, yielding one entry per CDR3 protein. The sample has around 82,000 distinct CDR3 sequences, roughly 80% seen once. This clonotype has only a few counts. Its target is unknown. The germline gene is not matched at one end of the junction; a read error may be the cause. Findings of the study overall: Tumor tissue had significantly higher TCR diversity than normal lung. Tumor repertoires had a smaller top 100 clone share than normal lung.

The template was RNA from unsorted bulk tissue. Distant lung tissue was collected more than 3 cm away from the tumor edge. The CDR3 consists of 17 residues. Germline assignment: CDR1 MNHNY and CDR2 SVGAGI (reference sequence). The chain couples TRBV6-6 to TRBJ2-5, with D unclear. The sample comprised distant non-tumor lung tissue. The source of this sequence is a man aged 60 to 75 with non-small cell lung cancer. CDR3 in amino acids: CASRTAGRTQIQETQYF. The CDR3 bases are TGTGCCAGCAGAACAGCCGGGCGAACCCAGATCCAAGAGACCCAATACTTC.